This is a list of T cell receptor beta chains from one sample in a study of blood T cell repertoires in COVID-19. Sequencing was performed with immunoSEQ multiplex PCR; in TCRdb, only in-frame clones are kept and a portion is missing. The sample lists about 360,000 clones, approximately 86% occurring once. The sequenced sample consisted of peripheral blood. The origin of the receptors is a human donor in a cohort sampled during active COVID-19. CDR3s include the opening cysteine and the closing phenylalanine or tryptophan. Fields, in order: V gene, CDR3 length, clone size, D gene, J gene, CDR3 protein, CDR3 DNA. The D gene is left open where the match is weak. Clone size is not always given. Where it is, it says once, few, many or a class for expanded clones.

>TRBV13|14|.|.|TRBJ2-6
CASSSGLGANVLTF
TGTGCCAGCAGCTCAGGGTTAGGGGCCAACGTCCTGACTTTC
>TRBV6-5|14|.|.|TRBJ2-7
CASSYSMPPGEQYF
TGTGCCAGCAGTTACTCGATGCCCCCGGGGGAGCAGTACTTC
>TRBV3-1/TRBV3-2|14|.|.|TRBJ1-1
CASSQDAGGTEAFF
TGTGCCAGCAGCCAAGATGCGGGGGGTACTGAAGCTTTCTTT
>TRBV5-4|16|few|TRBD1|TRBJ1-5
CASKGVQGVSNQPQHF
TGTGCCAGCAAGGGGGTTCAGGGGGTTAGCAATCAGCCCCAGCATTTT
>TRBV9|16|.|TRBD2|TRBJ2-3
CASSVGTSGIGDTQYF
TGTGCCAGCAGCGTAGGGACTAGCGGGATTGGAGATACGCAGTATTTT
>TRBV4-2|16|.|TRBD2|TRBJ2-3
CASSPHEAGGTDTQYF
TGTGCCAGCAGCCCCCACGAAGCGGGAGGCACAGATACGCAGTATTTT
>TRBV19|14|.|.|TRBJ2-7
CASSNQGSSYEQYF
TGTGCCAGTAGTAATCAGGGGAGCTCCTACGAGCAGTACTTC
>TRBV6-5|15|.|.|TRBJ1-6
CASSYSTNYNSPLHF
TGTGCCAGCAGTTACTCGACAAATTATAATTCACCCCTCCACTTT
>TRBV6-2/TRBV6-3|13|.|.|TRBJ2-2
CASSYSGSGELFF
TGTGCCAGCAGTTACTCGGGCTCCGGGGAGCTGTTTTTT
>TRBV14|14|once|TRBD1|TRBJ2-5
CASSRDRESETQYF
TGTGCCAGCAGCCGGGACAGGGAGTCAGAGACCCAGTACTTC
>TRBV6-5|15|once|TRBD2|TRBJ2-3
CASRKLAAWVDTQYF
TGTGCCAGCAGGAAACTAGCGGCCTGGGTCGATACGCAGTATTTT
>TRBV6-5|15|.|.|TRBJ1-2
CASRAGIGSNYGYTF
TGTGCCAGCAGGGCAGGGATAGGGTCTAACTATGGCTACACCTTC
>TRBV30|16|.|TRBD2|TRBJ2-3
CAWSVFTSGGAVTQYF
TGTGCCTGGAGTGTGTTCACTAGCGGGGGAGCGGTTACGCAGTATTTT
>TRBV4-1|20|.|.|TRBJ1-3
CASSQFPKKTGQISGNTIYF
TGCGCCAGCAGCCAATTCCCCAAAAAAACAGGGCAAATCTCTGGAAACACCATATATTTT
>TRBV7-9|16|.|TRBD2|TRBJ2-1
CASSSRLAGGRDEQFF
TGTGCCAGCAGCTCTCGACTAGCGGGAGGGCGCGATGAGCAGTTCTTC
>TRBV28|12|.|.|TRBJ1-4
CASSSGGRNLFF
TGTGCCAGCAGTTCGGGGGGCAGGAACCTGTTTTTT
>TRBV11-2|12|.|TRBD2|TRBJ2-7
CASRGGSYEQYF
TGTGCCTCGCGGGGGGGCTCCTACGAGCAGTACTTC
>TRBV30|20|.|TRBD1|TRBJ2-3
CAWKRGKGTGFWGGTDTQYF
TGTGCCTGGAAAAGGGGGAAAGGGACAGGGTTTTGGGGTGGCACAGATACGCAGTATTTT
>TRBV30|15|.|TRBD2|TRBJ2-3
CAWSVIAGITDTQYF
TGTGCCTGGAGTGTAATAGCGGGGATCACAGATACGCAGTATTTT
>TRBV5-4|13|.|.|TRBJ2-2
CASSIPGGRELFF
TGTGCCAGCAGCATTCCCGGGGGGCGGGAGCTGTTTTTT
>TRBV19|15|.|.|TRBJ1-5
CASTRQRNANQPQHF
TGTGCCAGTACCCGCCAGCGAAATGCCAATCAGCCCCAGCATTTT
>TRBV19|16|.|.|TRBJ1-1
CASSMQVGGPNTEAFF
TGTGCCAGTAGTATGCAGGTAGGGGGACCTAACACTGAAGCTTTCTTT